A selection of T cell receptor beta chains follows, all from one sample in a study of T cell repertoires in cytomegalovirus infection. TCRdb recomputed calls from the reads with MiXCR, one row per CDR3 protein. The table has around 740,000 distinct CDR3 sequences, approximately 40% seen once. Sequencing used PBMCs. These receptors all come from a human donor in good health (CMV status not recorded). Some clones in this sample may be carry-over from other donors' samples. The CDR3 runs from the conserved cysteine through the conserved F or W. A D gene is named only where the DNA matches it firmly. Where a row states a size, it is once, few, many or the class of an expanded clone; other rows omit it.

v_gene: TRBV20-1; abundance: few; d_gene: .; j_gene: TRBJ2-6; CDR3nt: TGCAGTGCCCCGAGGGGTTCTGGGGCCAACGTCCTGACTTTC; CDR3aa: CSAPRGSGANVLTF
v_gene: TRBV19; abundance: .; d_gene: TRBD1; j_gene: TRBJ1-1; CDR3nt: TGTGCCAGTCAACAGGGGGCGATTTACACTGAAGCTTTCTTT; CDR3aa: CASQQGAIYTEAFF
v_gene: TRBV10-3; abundance: .; d_gene: TRBD1; j_gene: TRBJ1-1; CDR3nt: TGTGCCATCAGGGACAGGGGCCCCACTGAAGCTTTCTTT; CDR3aa: CAIRDRGPTEAFF
v_gene: TRBV6-2/TRBV6-3; abundance: .; d_gene: TRBD1; j_gene: TRBJ2-2; CDR3nt: TGTTCCAGCAGCCTACCGGGACAGGGGCGCACCGGGGAGCTGTTTTTT; CDR3aa: CSSSLPGQGRTGELFF
v_gene: TRBV19; abundance: .; d_gene: TRBD1; j_gene: TRBJ1-5; CDR3nt: TGTGCCAGTATTAGACGGACAGGGGATTGGCAGCCCCAGCATTTT; CDR3aa: CASIRRTGDWQPQHF
v_gene: TRBV6-5; abundance: .; d_gene: .; j_gene: TRBJ1-3; CDR3nt: TGTGCCAGCAGTTACTCGGTTGGGGGTCGTCGGGGAAACACCATATATTTT; CDR3aa: CASSYSVGGRRGNTIYF
v_gene: TRBV11-2; abundance: .; d_gene: .; j_gene: TRBJ1-2; CDR3nt: TGTGCCAGCAGCTTGAAGAGCTATGGCTACACCTTC; CDR3aa: CASSLKSYGYTF
v_gene: TRBV6-5; abundance: many; d_gene: .; j_gene: TRBJ2-3; CDR3nt: TGTGCCAGCAGTTCTAGCGCAGATACGCAGTATTTT; CDR3aa: CASSSSADTQYF
v_gene: TRBV25-1; abundance: once; d_gene: TRBD2; j_gene: TRBJ2-2; CDR3nt: TGTGCCAGCAGTGAATCCGGCGGACTAGCGTACCACGGGGAGCTGTTTTTT; CDR3aa: CASSESGGLAYHGELFF
v_gene: TRBV19; abundance: .; d_gene: .; j_gene: TRBJ2-7; CDR3nt: TGTGCCAGTAGTACCCCGGGACACCTCTACGAGCAGTACTTC; CDR3aa: CASSTPGHLYEQYF
v_gene: TRBV12-3/TRBV12-4; abundance: few; d_gene: TRBD1; j_gene: TRBJ2-7; CDR3nt: TGTGCCAGCAGTTTCCTTCCCCCGGGACAGGGTTTCCACGAGCAGTACTTC; CDR3aa: CASSFLPPGQGFHEQYF
v_gene: TRBV28; abundance: many; d_gene: TRBD1; j_gene: TRBJ1-2; CDR3nt: TGTGCCAGCAGTTTACGACAGGGGAGTGGCTACACCTTC; CDR3aa: CASSLRQGSGYTF
v_gene: TRBV7-2; abundance: .; d_gene: .; j_gene: TRBJ1-1; CDR3nt: TGTGCCAGCAGCTTTCCCAGGAGGAACATTGAAGCTTTCTTT; CDR3aa: CASSFPRRNIEAFF
v_gene: TRBV27; abundance: once; d_gene: .; j_gene: TRBJ1-1; CDR3nt: TGTGCCAGCAGTTTATCGAACGGGGCTGAAGCTTTCTTT; CDR3aa: CASSLSNGAEAFF
v_gene: TRBV7-8; abundance: few; d_gene: .; j_gene: TRBJ1-2; CDR3nt: TGTGCCAGCAGCTTTTTGCTCGACGACGACTACACCTTC; CDR3aa: CASSFLLDDDYTF
v_gene: TRBV7-8; abundance: many; d_gene: .; j_gene: TRBJ2-3; CDR3nt: TGTGCCAGCTTACTTGGCCGGGACATAGGCACAGATACGCAGTATTTT; CDR3aa: CASLLGRDIGTDTQYF
v_gene: TRBV28; abundance: .; d_gene: .; j_gene: TRBJ2-7; CDR3nt: TGTGCCAGCAGCTACCTACAGGTGTCCTCCTACGAGCAGTACTTC; CDR3aa: CASSYLQVSSYEQYF
v_gene: TRBV10-3; abundance: few; d_gene: TRBD1; j_gene: TRBJ2-1; CDR3nt: TGTGCCATCAGTGAGTCCGATCTGACAGGGTACAATGAGCAGTTCTTC; CDR3aa: CAISESDLTGYNEQFF
v_gene: TRBV28; abundance: .; d_gene: .; j_gene: TRBJ2-5; CDR3nt: TGTGCCAGCAGTTTTCGGGGGTTTCAGTACTTC; CDR3aa: CASSFRGFQYF
v_gene: TRBV6-5; abundance: few; d_gene: .; j_gene: TRBJ2-6; CDR3nt: TGTGCCAGCAGTTCCGTGCAGGGCTCTGGGGCCAACGTCCTGACTTTC; CDR3aa: CASSSVQGSGANVLTF
v_gene: TRBV30; abundance: .; d_gene: .; j_gene: TRBJ1-2; CDR3nt: TGTGCCTGGAGTGGAATTTCGGGACATGGCTACACCTTC; CDR3aa: CAWSGISGHGYTF
v_gene: TRBV7-6; abundance: .; d_gene: .; j_gene: TRBJ2-7; CDR3nt: TGTGCCAGCAGCCTTACAGGGTTGCGGGAGCCTTTAGGAGAGCAGTACTTC; CDR3aa: CASSLTGLREPLGEQYF
v_gene: TRBV7-2; abundance: few; d_gene: TRBD2; j_gene: TRBJ2-3; CDR3nt: TGTGCCAGCAGCTTAGCGCCCACTAGCGGGGTGACGCAGTATTTT; CDR3aa: CASSLAPTSGVTQYF
v_gene: TRBV7-9; abundance: many; d_gene: TRBD1; j_gene: TRBJ2-7; CDR3nt: TGTGCCAGCAGCTTCGACACCGGGACAGGGCATCCCGAGCAGTACTTC; CDR3aa: CASSFDTGTGHPEQYF
v_gene: TRBV7-9; abundance: few; d_gene: .; j_gene: TRBJ1-2; CDR3nt: TGTGCCAGCAGCTTAGTCAGTCCAAGCCGCGCTAACTATGGCTACACCTTC; CDR3aa: CASSLVSPSRANYGYTF
v_gene: TRBV28; abundance: .; d_gene: .; j_gene: TRBJ2-2; CDR3nt: TGTGCCAGCAGAGCCTCCCTCCCTGGCAACACCGGGGAGCTGTTTTTT; CDR3aa: CASRASLPGNTGELFF
v_gene: TRBV10-3; abundance: .; d_gene: .; j_gene: TRBJ2-5; CDR3nt: TGTGCCATCAGTGAGTCGTTGGGGACTTATCAAGAGACCCAGTACTTC; CDR3aa: CAISESLGTYQETQYF
v_gene: TRBV7-6; abundance: many; d_gene: .; j_gene: TRBJ2-6; CDR3nt: TGTGCCAGCAGCCCCATTAGCTCTGGGGCCAACGTCCTGACTTTC; CDR3aa: CASSPISSGANVLTF
v_gene: TRBV7-9; abundance: many; d_gene: TRBD1; j_gene: TRBJ1-4; CDR3nt: TGTGCCAGCAGCCAAACGACAGGGTCGGATGAAAAACTGTTTTTT; CDR3aa: CASSQTTGSDEKLFF
v_gene: TRBV7-2; abundance: .; d_gene: TRBD2; j_gene: TRBJ2-1; CDR3nt: TGTGCCAGCAGCCCCAGTCGGCTAGCGGGAGGTACTGAGAAGTTCTTC; CDR3aa: CASSPSRLAGGTEKFF
v_gene: TRBV7-3; abundance: .; d_gene: .; j_gene: TRBJ2-6; CDR3nt: TGTGCCAGCAGCCCTAGGGAGGGGGCTCGCTTGACTTTC; CDR3aa: CASSPREGARLTF
v_gene: TRBV7-6; abundance: few; d_gene: .; j_gene: TRBJ1-3; CDR3nt: TGTGCCAGCAGCCCCAAGCTGCCCGCCCAGCGACAGGTCCGCTCTGGAAACACCATATATTTT; CDR3aa: CASSPKLPAQRQVRSGNTIYF
v_gene: TRBV7-9; abundance: few; d_gene: TRBD1; j_gene: TRBJ2-7; CDR3nt: TGTGCCAGCAGCCGCAGAACAGGGGGCGAGCAGTACTTC; CDR3aa: CASSRRTGGEQYF
v_gene: TRBV27; abundance: .; d_gene: .; j_gene: TRBJ1-2; CDR3nt: TGTGTTAGCGGACAAGAAAACTATGGCTACACCTTC; CDR3aa: CVSGQENYGYTF
v_gene: TRBV19; abundance: .; d_gene: .; j_gene: TRBJ2-1; CDR3nt: TGTGCCAGTAGTATTGTTCAGGGGCCGAGGAATGAGCAGTTCTTC; CDR3aa: CASSIVQGPRNEQFF
v_gene: TRBV7-6; abundance: few; d_gene: TRBD1; j_gene: TRBJ2-7; CDR3nt: TGTGCCAGCAGCCCAACCGGGACAGAGGGAGAATGGCTGTACTTC; CDR3aa: CASSPTGTEGEWLYF
v_gene: TRBV28; abundance: .; d_gene: .; j_gene: TRBJ1-6; CDR3nt: TGTGCCAGCAGTTTTTTGGGAATACCCCTCCACTTT; CDR3aa: CASSFLGIPLHF
v_gene: TRBV7-9; abundance: .; d_gene: .; j_gene: TRBJ1-1; CDR3nt: TGTGCCAGCAGCTCGTTAGGGATAGAAGCTTTCTTT; CDR3aa: CASSSLGIEAFF
v_gene: TRBV7-9; abundance: few; d_gene: .; j_gene: TRBJ1-6; CDR3nt: TGTGCCAGCAGCTTAATCCGGGACGTTAATTCACCCCTCCACTTT; CDR3aa: CASSLIRDVNSPLHF
v_gene: TRBV6-1; abundance: .; d_gene: .; j_gene: TRBJ2-1; CDR3nt: TGTGCCAGCAGTGAACGTGACGGATACAATGAGCAGTTCTTC; CDR3aa: CASSERDGYNEQFF
v_gene: TRBV6-5; abundance: few; d_gene: .; j_gene: TRBJ1-5; CDR3nt: TGTGCCAGCAGCCGACCTCTCGCGGGTGAGCCCCAGCATTTT; CDR3aa: CASSRPLAGEPQHF
v_gene: TRBV5-4; abundance: .; d_gene: TRBD1; j_gene: TRBJ1-2; CDR3nt: TGTGCCAGCAGCCAGGGGGACAGGCCGAACTATGGCTACACCTTC; CDR3aa: CASSQGDRPNYGYTF
v_gene: TRBV19; abundance: once; d_gene: TRBD1; j_gene: TRBJ2-5; CDR3nt: TGTGCCAGTAGTTTTGTTACAGGGGGCCAAGAGACCCTGTACTTC; CDR3aa: CASSFVTGGQETLYF
v_gene: TRBV7-7; abundance: .; d_gene: TRBD1; j_gene: TRBJ1-6; CDR3nt: TGTGCCAGCAGCCGCGGGACAGGGGGTTCACCCCTCCACTTT; CDR3aa: CASSRGTGGSPLHF
v_gene: TRBV20-1; abundance: .; d_gene: .; j_gene: TRBJ2-1; CDR3nt: TGCAGTGCTAAATCGCGCACTAGCAGCTTTAATGAGCAGTTCTTC; CDR3aa: CSAKSRTSSFNEQFF
v_gene: TRBV6-1; abundance: many; d_gene: .; j_gene: TRBJ2-1; CDR3nt: TGTGCCAGCAGTGTAACAGGCTCCAACTACAATGAGCAGTTCTTC; CDR3aa: CASSVTGSNYNEQFF
v_gene: TRBV11-2; abundance: .; d_gene: .; j_gene: TRBJ1-3; CDR3nt: TGTGCCAGCAGCTTAGGGGCGGGCGGCTCTGGAAACACCATATATTTT; CDR3aa: CASSLGAGGSGNTIYF
v_gene: TRBV11-1; abundance: .; d_gene: .; j_gene: TRBJ2-2; CDR3nt: TGTGCCAGCAGCGAGCGGAAGGGATGGGTCGGGGAGCTGTTTTTT; CDR3aa: CASSERKGWVGELFF
v_gene: TRBV7-9; abundance: few; d_gene: .; j_gene: TRBJ1-1; CDR3nt: TGTGCCAGCAGCTTAGCGCAGGGGACGGACACTGAAGCTTTCTTT; CDR3aa: CASSLAQGTDTEAFF
v_gene: TRBV14; abundance: few; d_gene: .; j_gene: TRBJ2-2; CDR3nt: TGTGCCAGCAGCCAGTGGGGACAAGGGAACACCGGGGAGCTGTTTTTT; CDR3aa: CASSQWGQGNTGELFF
v_gene: TRBV7-2; abundance: .; d_gene: TRBD2; j_gene: TRBJ2-3; CDR3nt: TGTGCCAGCAGCTTAGTCGGGGCGGGAGGGCCGAGGCACCATTTT; CDR3aa: CASSLVGAGGPRHHF
v_gene: TRBV7-9; abundance: few; d_gene: TRBD1; j_gene: TRBJ1-6; CDR3nt: TGTGCCAGCAGTCCATCATCCCGGGACAGGGGGGCACCCCTCCACTTT; CDR3aa: CASSPSSRDRGAPLHF
v_gene: TRBV19; abundance: .; d_gene: TRBD2; j_gene: TRBJ2-3; CDR3nt: TGTGCCAGTGCTATAGCGGGATCCACCACAGATACGCAGTATTTT; CDR3aa: CASAIAGSTTDTQYF
v_gene: TRBV20-1; abundance: .; d_gene: .; j_gene: TRBJ2-1; CDR3nt: TGCAGTGCTAGAGATCGGGGCTTGGGGAGCTCCTACAATGAGCAGTTCTTC; CDR3aa: CSARDRGLGSSYNEQFF